This T cell receptor beta chain originates from a study of regulatory T cells in long-lasting Graves disease. Described time point: newly diagnosed GD, antithyroid drugs for less than 3 months. PBMC RNA served as the TCR library source. The germline V gene encodes CDR1 DFQATT and CDR2 SNEGSKA (reference sequence). CDR3 length: 14 residues. V was cut by 0 bases and J by 10 bases, with 13 bases left in between. Arm-PCR of CDR3 regions with iRepertoire HTBI primers generated TCR beta libraries. One entry per CDR3 protein, called by TCRdb with MiXCR from the multiplex PCR reads. Among 240,000 or so distinct CDR3 sequences listed, 20% to 25% were seen once.

The J gene is TRBJ1-6, the V gene TRBV20-1; D is ambiguous. This TCR derives from a female donor with Graves disease. The sample in question was peripheral blood mononuclear cells (PBMCs), obtained at new diagnosis, from a patient treated with antithyroid drugs. CDR3 sequence reads: CSARDARGGSPLHF. CDR3 bases: TGCAGTGCTAGAGATGCGCGGGGTGGATCACCCCTCCACTTT.